This T cell receptor beta chain was recovered during a study of T-cell reconstitution after alpha-beta-depleted transplantation in children. The library targeted TCRbeta and was prepared with unique molecular identifiers. TCRdb fed the PCR reads into MiXCR, producing one record per CDR3 protein. The sample holds some 600,000 distinct CDR3 sequences, 10% to 15% seen once. CDR1 is MDHEN and CDR2 is SYDVKM in the germline V gene. CDR3 size: 16 residues. Germline trimming cut 6 bases from V and 2 bases from J; bases unmatched to any gene: 12. Points from the study as a whole: Where some patients showed high TCRbeta diversity at day 60, it came from recipient T cells and thymic progenitors that had survived. After one year, T-cell counts and TCRbeta diversity mostly came from new T cells. About two months after transplant, alpha-beta T cells reportedly came from several hundred expanded graft clones.

This clonotype turned up a few times. Its antigen is currently unknown. This specimen consisted of PBMCs, mostly from graft donor cells, obtained 360 days after TCRalphabeta/CD19-depleted stem cell transplant. This chain uses TRBV28 with TRBJ2-7; 8 positions agree with TRBD1. This TCR derives from a male patient younger than 18 who had a stem cell transplant for acute myeloid leukemia, so the T cells may come from the graft donor. CDR3 region: CASSKLLGQAAYEQYF. CDR3 DNA: TGTGCCAGCAGCAAACTCCTGGGACAGGCTGCCTACGAGCAGTACTTC.